This entry is about one T cell receptor (beta chain). There are 13 residues in the CDR3. V was shortened by 1 base and J by 10 bases, with 8 bases between the two germline ends. Germline V lookup: CDR1 LGHDT, CDR2 YNNKEL (reference sequence). These data come from a study of blood T cell repertoires in COVID-19. In the study overall: Nucleic acid was either cDNA or gDNA, and it came from T cells, B-cell-depleted T cells, or PBMCs.

Sequencing used immunoSEQ multiplex PCR; TCRdb keeps in-frame clones, though not all of them. The sample shows about 46,000 clones, approximately 83% of them seen only once. This sequence originates from a human donor in a cohort sampled during active COVID-19. The donor label of this sample is uncertain. The J gene is TRBJ1-6, the V gene TRBV3-1 (or the pseudogene TRBV3-2); a possible D gene is TRBD1 (5 bases). What was sequenced was peripheral blood. CDR3 in DNA: TGTGCCAGCAGCCAAGGACAGAGATCACCCCTCCACTTT. Translated: CASSQGQRSPLHF.